This T cell receptor (beta chain) was captured in a study of cytomegalovirus exposure and HLA in healthy donors. Study context: Ancestry clustering placed 70% to 90% of several hundred genotyped donors in the Caucasian-associated cluster.

PCR was performed using 60 Vbeta and 13 Jbeta primers. The table came from immunoSEQ multiplex PCR; TCRdb's copy has only in-frame clones and leaves some out. The sample comprises some 130,000 clones, over 75% of which are singletons, and about 1.3% rests with the top ten. In this sample, this clone turned up once. Antigen: not known. Notes on the study in general: A later analysis reportedly identified an Asian-associated ancestry cluster as carrying fewer N-insertions than the 666-donor mean. According to a later analysis, most TCR beta chains associated with CMV appeared HLA-restricted. V- and J-gene trimming in TCR beta was tied to a missense DCLRE1C variant by an analysis performed later.

The sequenced material came from PBMCs. The TCR comes from a man aged 45-60 years in good health and CMV-seronegative.

The DNA of the CDR3 is TGTGCCAGCTCAACTAACTTCTTGGTATCCACTGAAGCTTTCTTT. It encodes CASSTNFLVSTEAFF. The chain joins TRBV18 to TRBJ1-1; no definite D call. Germline-derived CDR1 and CDR2 are KGHSH and LQKENI. V lost 5 bases and J lost 4, with 17 bases in between. The CDR3 covers 15 residues. The complete variable domain, with remaining parts taken from reference TRBV18 and TRBJ1-1, reads NAGVMQNPRHLVRRRGQEARLRCSPMKGHSHVYWYRQLPEEGLKFMVYLQKENIIDESGMPKERFSAEFPKEGPSILRIQQVVRGDSAAYFCASSTNFLVSTEAFFGQGTRLTVV.